The 2 T cell receptor beta chains reported below all come from one sample, sequenced in a study of T cell clonality in common variable immunodeficiency. TCRdb keeps only in-frame clones here, not all; method: immunoSEQ multiplex PCR. The sample presents roughly 48,000 clones, none singletons. Sequenced material: peripheral blood mononuclear cells. The receptors here all came from a person between 18 and 69 years old in good health.

The table lists this clone with many counts. The missing CDR3 end, 3 residues past where the read stops, is filled in from the germline J gene. This chain connects TRBV10-3 to TRBJ2-7; no clear D gene. Germline CDR1 and CDR2: ENHRY and SYGVKD. The V and J ends lost 9 bases and 3 bases respectively, with 9 bases between them. This CDR3 region has 11 residues. CDR3 DNA, as far as it was read: TGTGCCATTGCAGGAGTCTACGAG. It codes for CAIAGVYE. The complete CDR3 reads CAIAGVYEQYF.

This clone turned up a few times. The CDR3 is cut off 3 residues early in the read; its end comes from the germline J gene. This rearrangement joins TRBV11-2 to TRBJ2-1; weak D call: TRBD1 (6 bases). CDR3 length equals 13 residues. Trimming pared 5 bases from V and 5 bases from J, leaving 10 bases between. The V gene's germline CDR1 is SGHAT and CDR2 FQNNGV. The DNA read from the CDR3 is TGTGCCAGCAGCCAGGACAGCAACAATGAG. Translation: CASSQDSNNE. The CDR3 reads in full as CASSQDSNNEQFF.